A selection of T cell receptor beta chains follows, all from one sample in a study of control samples from healthy donors and cancer patients. The table came from immunoSEQ multiplex PCR; TCRdb's copy has only in-frame clones and leaves some out. The data hold roughly 130,000 clones, with around 90% observed a single time. Sequenced material: blood. The receptor source for this set is a man aged 18 to 30 in good health. Each CDR3 is given with its conserved first and last residue. A D gene is named only where the DNA matches it firmly. Clone size is not always given. Where it is, it says once, few, many or a class for expanded clones.

v_gene: TRBV15
j_gene: TRBJ1-5
d_gene: TRBD1
abundance: NA
CDR3aa: CATSNGQVAGNQPQHF
CDR3nt: TGTGCCACCAGCAACGGACAGGTGGCGGGCAATCAGCCCCAGCATTTT

v_gene: TRBV12-2
j_gene: TRBJ1-3
d_gene: NA
abundance: once
CDR3aa: CASRLPRSFPRAGNTIYF
CDR3nt: TGTGCAAGTCGCTTACCCCGAAGTTTTCCTAGGGCGGGAAACACCATATATTTT

v_gene: TRBV7-8
j_gene: TRBJ1-5
d_gene: NA
abundance: few
CDR3aa: CASTPYSGNQPQHF
CDR3nt: TGTGCCAGCACCCCTTATTCAGGGAACCAGCCCCAGCATTTT

v_gene: TRBV29-1
j_gene: TRBJ1-1
d_gene: NA
abundance: once
CDR3aa: CSAEGRTEAFF
CDR3nt: TGCAGCGCTGAAGGGAGGACTGAAGCTTTCTTT

v_gene: TRBV5-1
j_gene: TRBJ2-5
d_gene: NA
abundance: NA
CDR3aa: CASSLDRETQYF
CDR3nt: TGCGCCAGCAGCTTGGACAGGGAGACCCAGTACTTC

v_gene: TRBV6-1
j_gene: TRBJ2-1
d_gene: TRBD2
abundance: few
CDR3aa: CASSDPSGGYNEQFF
CDR3nt: TGTGCCAGCAGTGACCCTAGCGGGGGGTACAATGAGCAGTTCTTC

v_gene: TRBV6-5
j_gene: TRBJ1-4
d_gene: NA
abundance: NA
CDR3aa: CASSPTTGINEKLFF
CDR3nt: TGTGCCAGCAGTCCTACTACAGGGATTAATGAAAAACTGTTTTTT

v_gene: TRBV10-1
j_gene: TRBJ2-2
d_gene: NA
abundance: NA
CDR3aa: CASSDPEDTGELFF
CDR3nt: TGCGCCAGCAGTGACCCGGAGGACACCGGGGAGCTGTTTTTT

v_gene: TRBV25-1
j_gene: TRBJ2-5
d_gene: NA
abundance: NA
CDR3aa: CASSDRGRETQYF
CDR3nt: TGTGCCAGCAGTGACAGGGGAAGGGAGACCCAGTACTTC

v_gene: TRBV5-5
j_gene: TRBJ2-7
d_gene: TRBD1
abundance: NA
CDR3aa: CASQTRTGGTYEQYF
CDR3nt: TGTGCCAGCCAAACCAGGACAGGGGGGACCTACGAGCAGTACTTC

v_gene: TRBV28
j_gene: TRBJ1-2
d_gene: TRBD1
abundance: NA
CDR3aa: CASTLSGTGDTYGYTF
CDR3nt: TGTGCCAGCACCCTTTCCGGGACAGGGGATACCTATGGCTACACCTTC

v_gene: TRBV5-1
j_gene: TRBJ2-7
d_gene: NA
abundance: NA
CDR3aa: CASSLGGSTLSYEQYF
CDR3nt: TGCGCCAGCAGCTTGGGAGGATCGACTCTCTCCTACGAGCAGTACTTC

v_gene: TRBV5-1
j_gene: TRBJ2-3
d_gene: TRBD1
abundance: NA
CDR3aa: CASSLPTGSTDTQYF
CDR3nt: TGCGCCAGCAGCTTGCCGACAGGGTCGACAGATACGCAGTATTTT

v_gene: TRBV7-6
j_gene: TRBJ2-1
d_gene: TRBD1
abundance: few
CDR3aa: CASSFLTGDSYNEQFF
CDR3nt: TGTGCCAGCAGCTTTTTAACAGGGGACTCCTACAATGAGCAGTTCTTC

v_gene: TRBV4-1
j_gene: TRBJ1-2
d_gene: TRBD1
abundance: NA
CDR3aa: CASSQVGQGVIGYTF
CDR3nt: TGCGCCAGCAGCCAGGTGGGACAGGGGGTTATTGGCTACACCTTC